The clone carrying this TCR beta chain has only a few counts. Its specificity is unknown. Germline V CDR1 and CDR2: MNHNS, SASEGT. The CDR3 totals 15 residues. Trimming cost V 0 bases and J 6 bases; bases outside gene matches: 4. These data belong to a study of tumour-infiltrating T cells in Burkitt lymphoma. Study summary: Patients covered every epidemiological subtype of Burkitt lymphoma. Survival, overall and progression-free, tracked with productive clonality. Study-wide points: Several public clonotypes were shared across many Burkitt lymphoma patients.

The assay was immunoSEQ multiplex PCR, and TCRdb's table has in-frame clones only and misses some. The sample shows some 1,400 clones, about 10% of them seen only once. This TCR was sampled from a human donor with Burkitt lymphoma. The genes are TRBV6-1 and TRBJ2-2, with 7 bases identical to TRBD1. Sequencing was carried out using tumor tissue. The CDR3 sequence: CASSEAKGAPGELFF. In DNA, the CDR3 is TGTGCCAGCAGTGAAGCTAAGGGGGCGCCCGGGGAGCTGTTTTTT.